The 8 T cell receptor beta chains listed next were all sequenced from one sample in a study of T cells in Graves' hyperthyroidism and ophthalmopathy. RNA transcripts were the template for amplifying TCR beta CDR3 regions. First-round RT-PCR of the TCR CDR3 relied on the HTBI primer set. One entry per CDR3 protein results from TCRdb running MiXCR on the multiplex PCR reads. The table includes approximately 710,000 distinct CDR3 sequences, around 15% detected once. Sequencing was carried out using blood. The receptors come from a man aged 45-60 years with Graves' hyperthyroidism.

This chain links TRBV5-1 with TRBJ2-3, with 7 bases lining up with TRBD2. Germline assignment: CDR1 SGHRS and CDR2 YFSETQ. Trimming removed 2 bases from V and 2 bases from J; junction bases left unmatched: 8. The CDR3 covers 16 residues. The DNA of the CDR3 is TGCGCCAGCAGCTTAACAACGCTAGCGGTCACAGATACGCAGTATTTT. Protein sequence: CASSLTTLAVTDTQYF.

This clonotype was recorded many times. The V and J genes are TRBV20-1 and TRBJ2-5; a possible D gene is TRBD2 (7 bases). This CDR3 is 13 amino acids long. V was clipped by 6 bases and J by 2 bases, with 13 bases between them. Germline CDR1 and CDR2: DFQATT and SNEGSKA (reference sequence). Here the CDR3 reads CSALSGTQETQYF. DNA of the CDR3: TGCAGTGCCCTAAGCGGGACACAAGAGACCCAGTACTTC.

The sample holds one count of this clonotype. The rearrangement links TRBV4-3 to TRBJ2-1, with 7 bases identical to TRBD1. V lost 0 bases, J lost 8 bases, and 16 bases stayed unmatched. The CDR3 has 18 amino acids. The germline CDR1 and CDR2 sequences are LGHNA and YSLEER. CDR3 DNA sequence: TGCGCCAGCAGCCAAGATCTTTTTGGGGACAGACAACCGGATGAGCAGTTCTTC. This translates into CASSQDLFGDRQPDEQFF.

This clonotype was picked up many times. J is TRBJ2-7 and V is TRBV24-1; D uncertain. The V gene's germline CDR1 is KGHDR and CDR2 SFDVKD. The CDR3 loop spans 12 amino acids. Trimming removed 2 bases from V and 5 bases from J, with 6 bases in between. In nucleotides, the CDR3 is TGTGCCACCAGTGATTCATCCCACGAGCAGTACTTC. It translates to CATSDSSHEQYF.

The rearrangement joins TRBV6-1 to TRBJ2-7, with TRBD2 matching over 14 bases. The CDR3 spans 16 residues. J lost 7 bases, V lost 6 bases, and 11 bases had no gene match. CDR1 MNHNS and CDR2 SASEGT come from the germline V gene. CDR3: CASSPRLAGGPREQYF. The CDR3 DNA is TGTGCCAGCAGCCCCAGACTAGCGGGAGGGCCCAGGGAGCAGTACTTC.

As for this clonotype: One end of the junction varies from germline; a read error may be responsible. This chain connects TRBV18 to TRBJ2-7; unclear D gene. The CDR3 contains 17 residues. In germline, CDR1 is KGHSH, CDR2 LQKENI. CDR3 region: CASSPPSIGNLVDEQHF. CDR3 coding DNA: TGTGCCAGCTCACCACCTAGTATTGGCAACTTGGTTGACGAGCAGCACTTC.

This clonotype was detected a few times. This chain links TRBV4-1 with TRBJ2-7, with D uncertain. With 1 base removed from V and 5 bases from J, the gap between germline ends came to 21 bases. The germline CDR1 and CDR2 sequences are MGHRA and YSYEKL. The CDR3 has 17 amino acids. The CDR3 spells CASSQGRVGKGYHEQYF. The CDR3 nucleotides read TGCGCCAGCAGCCAAGGGAGAGTTGGCAAGGGCTACCACGAGCAGTACTTC.

As for this clonotype: A read error may be the cause here, since a much bigger clone is one base away. The chain joins TRBV28 to TRBJ2-6; maybe TRBD1 (5 bases). CDR3 size: 17 residues. Trimming took 5 bases from V and 0 from J, leaving 14 bases between them. Germline V CDR1 and CDR2: MDHEN, SYDVKM. CDR3 sequence: CASSTLGAPSGANVLTF. The CDR3 DNA sequence: TGTGCCAGCAGTACGCTAGGGGCCCCCTCTGGGGCCAACGTCCTGACTTTC. The full variable domain, completed using reference TRBV28 and TRBJ2-6, is DVKVTQSSRYLVKRTGEKVFLECVQDMDHENMFWYRQDPGLGLRLIYFSYDVKMKEKGDIPEGYSVSREKKERFSLILESASTNQTSMYLCASSTLGAPSGANVLTFGAGSRLTVL.